Sequencing of this T cell receptor (beta chain) was carried out in a study of regulatory T cells in long-lasting Graves disease (dated by TCRdb to the early 2020s). Looking at the study overall: To count as having persistent Graves' disease, a patient had to have received antithyroid drug treatment for over 5 years with TSH receptor autoantibodies remaining persistently positive. The study was conducted in China and was registered as a clinical trial. In the clinical cohort, patients with persistent Graves' disease had used antithyroid drugs for an average of roughly 10 years. This study used TCR sequencing and RNA sequencing of peripheral blood to compare persistent Graves' disease patients against newly diagnosed Graves' disease patients. A total of 33 samples underwent TCR sequencing, from 13 patients with persistent Graves' disease and 20 or so patients with newly diagnosed Graves' disease.

Library preparation was by multiplex PCR. The run used an Illumina HiSeq 4000. TCR beta libraries were built with iRepertoire HTBI primers and Arm-PCR amplification of CDR3 regions. PCR products were gel purified before sequencing. On the study's bioinformatics: Gene usage analysis of CDR3 amino acid clonotypes used the roughly 60 TRBV and around 13 TRBJ segments found across samples. COPE and FqMerger were used to merge the filtered high-quality paired reads into contigs. BLAST was used to align contigs to IMGT TRBV, TRBD and TRBJ reference genes, and CDR3 was defined according to IMGT. Clonotypes above 0.1% frequency were classified as highly expanded clones. Repertoire diversity was measured by Shannon entropy, and V-J evenness by the Gini coefficient. Public clonotypes were defined as clonotypes shared by more than one individual. Using fastp at Q25 and MiXCR, TCRdb reprocessed the public reads and kept productive beta chains. Rows with one shared CDR3 protein collapse into an entry with the most common genes and DNA. These V and J calls are TCRdb output, not the study's own analysis. The sample profile shows about 300,000 distinct CDR3 sequences; under 25% of them were found once. The leading ten clones occupy roughly three fifths of the sample.

To note about this clonotype: Its recognized antigen is unknown. No base-level quality is on record; no much larger clone is a single base apart.

The meaning of the sample's time point label: persistent/refractory GD, antithyroid drugs over 5 years with positive TRAb. RNA was extracted from PBMCs in TRIzol for both TCR sequencing and RNA sequencing. Graves' disease was diagnosed according to American Thyroid Association guidelines. Patients for the study were recruited at an endocrinology department in Xi'an, China. Each patient gave approximately 10 milliliters of peripheral blood, collected in an EDTA anticoagulant tube. Ficoll Paque Plus density gradient separation was used to isolate PBMCs, and no additional T cell sorting was done. An Agilent 2100 Bioanalyzer and agarose gel were used to check RNA quality, while a NanoDrop 2000 measured RNA concentration. Beyond this particular receptor, the publication reports: A larger number of public clonotypes was shared among persistent patients (over 2,500) than among newly diagnosed patients (roughly 1,000). Sequencing and analysis were restricted to the TCR beta chain. The small sample size was acknowledged by the authors as a limitation that may reduce accuracy. Because the primary lesion, thyroid tissue, could not be accessed, the study looked at peripheral blood alone. Persistent Graves' disease patients showed lower TCR Shannon entropy and fewer highly expanded clones than newly diagnosed patients, suggesting clonal expansion.

The sequence was collected from a female donor with Graves disease. The specimen comprised peripheral blood mononuclear cells (PBMCs), sampled when the disease was refractory, from a patient treated with antithyroid drugs.

The CDR3 protein: CASSQALSGLETQYF. The DNA is as follows: TGCGCCAGCAGCCAAGCGCTCTCCGGACTAGAGACCCAGTACTTC. The sequence is built from TRBV4-3 and TRBJ2-5; perhaps TRBD2 is the D gene, with 5 bases matching. Relative to germline, V is 1 base shorter and J is 4 bases shorter, with 13 bases between their ends. CDR1 and CDR2 are read off the germline V gene as LGHNA and YSLEER. From cysteine to phenylalanine, the CDR3 is 15 amino acids long. Of all the DNA, just the CDR3 is kept, 45 bases in frame from base 1.